This record looks at one T cell receptor (beta chain) sequence and its context. The antigen is not known. TCRdb's copy holds only in-frame clones and misses some; the assay was immunoSEQ multiplex PCR. The table shows roughly 90,000 clones, with around nine tenths occurring only once. These data are taken from a study of OX40 agonist ivuxolimab in advanced cancers. About the study: Head and neck, renal cell, melanoma or hepatocellular carcinoma were the cancers that dose-escalation patients had.

Study findings and constraints: The study observed clonal expansion of CD4+ and CD8+ blood T cells by week 6 at 0.1 to 3.0 mg/kg.

Blood sampling took place at baseline, cycle 4 day 1, and cycle 7 day 1. This TCR derives from an adult with an advanced solid tumor such as melanoma, head and neck, liver or kidney cancer. The source was CD4+ or CD8+ T cells sorted from blood, collected in a trial of the OX40 agonist ivuxolimab.

CDR3 protein: CASNYGGGWQETQYF. CDR3 DNA sequence: TGTGCCAGTAACTACGGCGGGGGGTGGCAAGAGACCCAGTACTTC. The J gene is TRBJ2-5, the V gene TRBV19; 8 bases fit TRBD2. The CDR3 covers 15 residues. Trimming at V came to 7 bases and at J to 2 bases, leaving 9 bases not matched to a gene. The V gene's germline CDR1 is LNHDA and CDR2 SQIVND (reference sequence).